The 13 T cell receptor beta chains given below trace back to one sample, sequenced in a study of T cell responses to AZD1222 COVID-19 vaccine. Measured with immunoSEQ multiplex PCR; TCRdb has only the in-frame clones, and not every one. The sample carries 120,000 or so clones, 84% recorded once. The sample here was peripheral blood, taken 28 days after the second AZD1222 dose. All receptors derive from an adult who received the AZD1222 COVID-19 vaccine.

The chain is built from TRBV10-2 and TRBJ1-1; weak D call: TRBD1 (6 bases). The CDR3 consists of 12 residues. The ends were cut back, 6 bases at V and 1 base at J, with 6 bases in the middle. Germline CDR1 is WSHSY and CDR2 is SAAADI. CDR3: CASRTGNTEAFF. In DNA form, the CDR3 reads TGCGCCAGCAGGACAGGGAACACTGAAGCTTTCTTT.

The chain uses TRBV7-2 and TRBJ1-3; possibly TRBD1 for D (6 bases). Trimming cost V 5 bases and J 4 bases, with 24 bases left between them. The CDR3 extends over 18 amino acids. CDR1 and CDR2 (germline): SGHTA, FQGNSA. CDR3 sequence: CASSANPGQLLRGNTIYF. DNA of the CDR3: TGTGCCAGCAGCGCCAACCCAGGACAGCTATTAAGGGGAAACACCATATATTTT.

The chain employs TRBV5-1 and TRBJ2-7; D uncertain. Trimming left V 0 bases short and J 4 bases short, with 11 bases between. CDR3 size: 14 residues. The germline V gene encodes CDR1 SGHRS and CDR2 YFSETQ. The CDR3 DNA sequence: TGCGCCAGCAGCTTGGTCGGAGTAGGGTACGAGCAGTACTTC. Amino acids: CASSLVGVGYEQYF.

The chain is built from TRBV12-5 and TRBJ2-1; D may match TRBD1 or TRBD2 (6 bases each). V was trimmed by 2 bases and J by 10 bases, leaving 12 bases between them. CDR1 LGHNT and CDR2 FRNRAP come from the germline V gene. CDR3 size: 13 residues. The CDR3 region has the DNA TGTGCTAGTGGTTTGTGGGGGGCGCGGGAGCAGTTCTTC. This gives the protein CASGLWGAREQFF.

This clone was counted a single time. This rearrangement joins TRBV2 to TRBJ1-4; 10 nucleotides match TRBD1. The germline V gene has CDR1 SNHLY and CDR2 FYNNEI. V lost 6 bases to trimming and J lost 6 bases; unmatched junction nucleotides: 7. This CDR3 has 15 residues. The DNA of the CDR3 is TGTGCCAGCAGCCGGGACAGGGGTTCCGATGAAAAACTGTTTTTT. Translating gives CASSRDRGSDEKLFF.

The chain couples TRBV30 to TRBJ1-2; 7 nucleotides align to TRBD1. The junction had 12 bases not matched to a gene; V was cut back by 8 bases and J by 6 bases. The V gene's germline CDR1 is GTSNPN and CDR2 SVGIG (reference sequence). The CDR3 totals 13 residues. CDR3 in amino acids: CAQPGGRGHGYTF. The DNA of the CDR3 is TGTGCCCAACCAGGGGGGCGAGGGCATGGCTACACCTTC.

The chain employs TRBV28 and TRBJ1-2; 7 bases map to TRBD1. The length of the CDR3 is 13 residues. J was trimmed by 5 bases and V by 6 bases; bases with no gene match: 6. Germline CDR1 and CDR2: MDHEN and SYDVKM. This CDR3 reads CASRPGQQYGYTF. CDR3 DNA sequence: TGTGCCAGCAGACCGGGACAGCAGTATGGCTACACCTTC.

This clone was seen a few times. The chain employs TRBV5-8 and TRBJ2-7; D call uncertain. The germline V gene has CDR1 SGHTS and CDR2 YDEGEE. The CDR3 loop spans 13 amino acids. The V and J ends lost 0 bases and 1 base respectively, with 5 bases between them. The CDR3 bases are TGTGCCAGCAGCTTGGAGGATTCCTACGAGCAGTACTTC. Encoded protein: CASSLEDSYEQYF. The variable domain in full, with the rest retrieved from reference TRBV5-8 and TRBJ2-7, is EAGVTQSPTHLIKTRGQQATLRCSPISGHTSVYWYQQALGLGLQFLLWYDEGEERNRGNFPPRFSGRQFPNYSSELNVNALELEDSALYLCASSLEDSYEQYFGPGTRLTVT.

CDR3 nucleotides: TGTGCCAGCACTTTTAGGTCCTCAGTATTAATGAACACTGAAGCTTTCTTT. Its protein is CASTFRSSVLMNTEAFF. The rearrangement links TRBV28 to TRBJ1-1; no clear D gene. CDR3 length: 17 amino acids. CDR1 is MDHEN and CDR2 is SYDVKM in the germline V gene. V lost 7 bases to trimming and J lost 0 bases, with 21 bases between them.

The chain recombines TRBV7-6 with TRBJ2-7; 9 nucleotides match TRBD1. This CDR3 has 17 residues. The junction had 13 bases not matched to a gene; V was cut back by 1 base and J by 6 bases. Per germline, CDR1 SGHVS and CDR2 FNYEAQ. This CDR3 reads CASSLDTRDRALSEQYF. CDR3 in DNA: TGTGCCAGCAGCTTAGACACCCGGGACAGGGCCTTAAGCGAGCAGTACTTC.

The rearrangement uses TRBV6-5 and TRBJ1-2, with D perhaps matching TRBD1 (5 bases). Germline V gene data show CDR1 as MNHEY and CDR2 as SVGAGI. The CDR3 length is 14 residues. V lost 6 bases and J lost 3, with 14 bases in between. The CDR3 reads CASSQFRDYYGYTF. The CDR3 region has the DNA TGTGCCAGCAGCCAGTTTAGGGACTACTATGGCTACACCTTC.

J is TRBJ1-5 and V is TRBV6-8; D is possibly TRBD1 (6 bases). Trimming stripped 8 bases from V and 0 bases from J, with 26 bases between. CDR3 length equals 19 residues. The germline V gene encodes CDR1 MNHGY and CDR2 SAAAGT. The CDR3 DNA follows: TGTGCCAGCTGCCCCTACCGGGACAAAAATCCGTATAGCAATCAGCCCCAGCATTTT. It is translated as CASCPYRDKNPYSNQPQHF.

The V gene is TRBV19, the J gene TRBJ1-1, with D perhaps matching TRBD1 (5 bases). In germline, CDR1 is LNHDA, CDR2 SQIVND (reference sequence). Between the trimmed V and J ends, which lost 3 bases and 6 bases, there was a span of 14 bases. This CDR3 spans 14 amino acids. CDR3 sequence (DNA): TGTGCCAGTAGTATTTTGGCACAAGGGGCTGAAGCTTTCTTT. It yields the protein CASSILAQGAEAFF.